These 27 T cell receptor beta chains came from one sample sequenced in a study of T cells expressing NK-cell markers. TCRdb reworked the 5' RACE reads into one entry per CDR3 protein, no DNA. The sample table sets out 300,000 to 500,000 distinct CDR3 sequences. The sample comprised blood T cells: a sorted CD56 or NKG2C T cell subset, CD4+ or CD8+ T cells, or bulk PBMC T cells (not recorded which). The receptors were gathered from a woman aged 50 to 60 in good health.

The chain combines TRBV7-9 with TRBJ2-1; TCRdb's D call of TRBD2 is untestable without DNA. CDR1 is SEHNR, CDR2 FQNEAQ, per germline (reference sequence). This CDR3 is built from 16 residues. CDR3 sequence reads: CASSLRSGFSYNEQFF.

This rearrangement joins TRBV24-1 to TRBJ2-2; TCRdb proposes TRBD1, but this gene call is untestable without DNA. CDR3 length: 16 residues. Germline V gene data show CDR1 as KGHDR and CDR2 as SFDVKD. CDR3 residues: CATSGQGGPGTGELFF.

This sequence joins TRBV12-3 or TRBV12-4 and TRBJ1-5; TCRdb's D call of TRBD1 is untestable without DNA. The length of the CDR3 is 13 residues. The CDR3 loop is CASSLPGGEPQHF.

The rearrangement joins TRBV12-3 or TRBV12-4 to TRBJ2-7; TCRdb outputs TRBD1, but without DNA this stays unchecked. The CDR3 is 15 amino acids. This CDR3 is CASRRRQGESYEQYF.

V gene TRBV6-2 or TRBV6-3 combines with J gene TRBJ2-3. The CDR3 totals 12 residues. Germline loops: CDR1 MNHEY, CDR2 SVGEGT. The CDR3 sequence is CASSISADTQYF.

The rearrangement joins TRBV29-1 to TRBJ2-2. The CDR3 is made up of 14 amino acids. The germline CDR1 and CDR2 sequences are SQVTM and ANQGSEA. The CDR3 is CSVVGAANTGELFF.

The rearrangement uses TRBV29-1 and TRBJ1-2; TCRdb selects TRBD1, and the lack of DNA leaves this call unchecked. The germline CDR1 and CDR2 sequences are SQVTM and ANQGSEA. The length of the CDR3 is 15 residues. CDR3 amino acids: CSVTEGGRSDYGYTF.

The chain combines TRBV6-5 with TRBJ2-3; TCRdb lists TRBD2, though no DNA is available to test this call. CDR3 length: 15 amino acids. Germline CDR1 reads MNHEY; CDR2 reads SVGAGI. CDR3 amino acids: CASSAGLAATDTQYF.

J is TRBJ2-2 and V is TRBV12-3 or TRBV12-4; TCRdb outputs TRBD1, but without DNA this stays unchecked. The CDR3 runs to 15 residues. The CDR3: CASSGFWGDSGELFF.

This rearrangement joins TRBV12-3 or TRBV12-4 to TRBJ2-1; TCRdb's D call, TRBD1, is unchecked because there is no DNA. The CDR3 has 14 residues. This CDR3 is CASSSGQGIGEQFF.

The rearrangement uses TRBV4-1 and TRBJ2-1; checking the TCRdb D call of TRBD2 is not possible without DNA. The CDR3 spans 15 residues. The germline V gene has CDR1 MGHRA and CDR2 YSYEKL. CDR3 protein: CASSQAKGVFVEQFF.

J is TRBJ1-3 and V is TRBV25-1; with no DNA, the TCRdb D assignment of TRBD1 cannot be verified. The CDR3 covers 15 residues. CDR1 and CDR2 (germline): MGHDK, SYGVNS. The CDR3 is CASSEGTWIGNTIYF.

The V call is TRBV7-9, the J call TRBJ2-1; TCRdb indicates TRBD1, and absent DNA this call remains unverified. This CDR3 region has 15 residues. Germline V gene data show CDR1 as SEHNR and CDR2 as FQNEAQ (reference sequence). CDR3 amino acids: CASSPQQGTYNEQFF.

The gene calls are TRBV5-5 and TRBJ1-4. The CDR3 length is 14 residues. The germline V gene encodes CDR1 SGHKS and CDR2 YYEKEE (reference sequence). The CDR3 loop reads CASNFGLASEKLFF.

The rearrangement uses TRBV4-2 and TRBJ2-1; TCRdb names TRBD2, which stays unverified in the absence of DNA. The CDR3 covers 15 residues. The germline CDR1 and CDR2 sequences are LGHNA and YNFKEQ. The CDR3 protein is CASSRMAGGPGEQFF.

The V and J genes are TRBV12-3 or TRBV12-4 and TRBJ2-7; TCRdb's assignment of TRBD1 cannot be checked, as there is no DNA. The CDR3 is 13 residues long. CDR3 sequence: CASSLSQGWWQYF.

This chain joins TRBV7-6 and TRBJ2-3; TCRdb's D call, TRBD2, is unchecked because there is no DNA. Germline V gene sequence: CDR1 SGHVS, CDR2 FNYEAQ. The CDR3 has 15 amino acids. The CDR3 protein is CASSATSGRPDTQYF.

The gene calls are TRBV5-1 and TRBJ1-6. The CDR3 runs to 14 residues. Germline V gene lookup returns CDR1 SGHRS and CDR2 YFSETQ. The CDR3 region is CASRRDSYNSPLHF.

V usage is TRBV3-1 and J usage is TRBJ2-3; there is no DNA to check the TCRdb D call of TRBD1. CDR1 is LGHDT and CDR2 is YNNKEL in the germline V gene (reference sequence). This CDR3 spans 15 amino acids. The CDR3 here is CASSRRPPGTDTQYF.

V is TRBV30 and J is TRBJ2-7; with no DNA, the TCRdb D assignment of TRBD1 cannot be verified. Germline CDR1 is GTSNPN and CDR2 is SVGIG (reference sequence). This CDR3 comprises 12 residues. CDR3 sequence: CAWTPNPIEQYF.

CDR3 sequence: CASSLAGGEQYF. This sequence joins TRBV5-1 and TRBJ2-7; TCRdb's assignment of TRBD2 cannot be checked, as there is no DNA. The CDR3 has 12 amino acids. From germline, CDR1 is SGHRS and CDR2 YFSETQ.

This chain uses TRBV20-1 with TRBJ2-7; TCRdb calls TRBD2, which cannot be checked without DNA. This CDR3 spans 14 amino acids. Germline loops: CDR1 DFQATT, CDR2 SNEGSKA (reference sequence). This chain's CDR3 is CSAIPPGGPGEQYF.

This chain connects TRBV30 to TRBJ1-5; the D gene TCRdb calls, TRBD1, cannot be checked with no DNA. This CDR3 is 14 amino acids long. Germline V gives CDR1 GTSNPN, CDR2 SVGIG (reference sequence). The CDR3 sequence: CAWSGSGVREPQHF.

The chain uses TRBV18 and TRBJ2-5; TCRdb's assignment of TRBD1 cannot be checked, as there is no DNA. Germline V gene sequence: CDR1 KGHSH, CDR2 LQKENI. The CDR3 runs 15 residues. The CDR3 protein is CASSPRDRPKETQYF.

The V call is TRBV30, the J call TRBJ2-7; TCRdb's D call of TRBD2 is untestable without DNA. CDR1 and CDR2 from the germline V gene are GTSNPN and SVGIG (reference sequence). The length of the CDR3 is 21 residues. The CDR3 spells CAWNPGTWGTSGRGRQQGQYF.

The J gene is TRBJ2-3, the V gene TRBV5-4; TCRdb gives TRBD2 as the D gene, but with no DNA this cannot be confirmed. In germline, CDR1 is SGHNT, CDR2 YYREEE (reference sequence). This CDR3 region has 14 residues. CDR3 protein: CASSGTSATDTQYF.

The chain couples TRBV9 to TRBJ2-2; the TRBD1 assignment by TCRdb is unverifiable without DNA. The CDR3 totals 13 residues. CDR1 and CDR2 (germline): SGDLS, YYNGEE. The CDR3 sequence is CASSARWAGELFF.